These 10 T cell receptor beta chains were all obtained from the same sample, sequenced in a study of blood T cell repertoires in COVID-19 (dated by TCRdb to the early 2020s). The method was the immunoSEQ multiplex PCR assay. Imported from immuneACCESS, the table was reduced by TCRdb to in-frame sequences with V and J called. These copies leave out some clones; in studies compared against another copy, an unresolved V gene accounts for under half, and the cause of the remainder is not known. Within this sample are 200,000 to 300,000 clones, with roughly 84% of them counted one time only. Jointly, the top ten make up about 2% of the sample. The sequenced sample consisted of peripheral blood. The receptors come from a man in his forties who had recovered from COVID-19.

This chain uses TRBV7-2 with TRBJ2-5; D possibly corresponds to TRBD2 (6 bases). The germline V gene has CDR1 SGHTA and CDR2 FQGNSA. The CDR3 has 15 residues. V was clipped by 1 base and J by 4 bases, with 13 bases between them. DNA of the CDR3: TGTGCCAGCAGCTTAGATAGCACTAGCACAGAGACCCAGTACTTC. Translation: CASSLDSTSTETQYF. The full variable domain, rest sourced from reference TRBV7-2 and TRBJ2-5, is GAGVSQSPSNKVTEKGKDVELRCDPISGHTALYWYRQSLGQGLEFLIYFQGNSAPDKSGLPSDRFSAERTGGSVSTLTIQRTQQEDSAVYLCASSLDSTSTETQYFGPGTRLLVL.

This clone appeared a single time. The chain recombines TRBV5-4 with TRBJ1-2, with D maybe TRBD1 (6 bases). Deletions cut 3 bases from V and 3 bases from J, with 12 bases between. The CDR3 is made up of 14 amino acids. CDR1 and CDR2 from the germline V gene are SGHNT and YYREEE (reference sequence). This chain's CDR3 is CASSSAGADYGYTF. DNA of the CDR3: TGTGCCAGCAGCTCAGCAGGGGCGGACTATGGCTACACCTTC.

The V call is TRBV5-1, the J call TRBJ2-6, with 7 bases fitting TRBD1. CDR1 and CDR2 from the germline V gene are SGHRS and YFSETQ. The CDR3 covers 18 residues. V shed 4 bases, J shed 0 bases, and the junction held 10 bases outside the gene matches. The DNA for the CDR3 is TGCGCCAGCAGCCCCACCGGGACAGCGAGCTCTGGGGCCAACGTCCTGACTTTC. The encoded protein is CASSPTGTASSGANVLTF.

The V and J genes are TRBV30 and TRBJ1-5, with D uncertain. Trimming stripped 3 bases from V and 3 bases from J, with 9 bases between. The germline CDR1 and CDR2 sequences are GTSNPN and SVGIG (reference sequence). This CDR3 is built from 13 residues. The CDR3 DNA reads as TGTGCCTGGAGGGCGGGGTTCAATCAGCCCCAGCATTTT. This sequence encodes CAWRAGFNQPQHF.

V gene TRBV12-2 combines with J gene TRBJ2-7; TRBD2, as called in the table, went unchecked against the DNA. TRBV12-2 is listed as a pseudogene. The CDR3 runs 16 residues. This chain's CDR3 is CASRFVGRENRYEQYF. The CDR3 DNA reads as TGTGCAAGTCGCTTCGTTGGGCGGGAGAACAGGTACGAGCAGTACTTC.

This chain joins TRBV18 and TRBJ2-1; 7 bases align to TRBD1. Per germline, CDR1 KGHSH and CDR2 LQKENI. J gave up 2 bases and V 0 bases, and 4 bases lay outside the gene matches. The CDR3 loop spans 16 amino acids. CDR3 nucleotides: TGTGCCAGCTCACCACCGGGACAGCACACCTACAATGAGCAGTTCTTC. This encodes CASSPPGQHTYNEQFF.

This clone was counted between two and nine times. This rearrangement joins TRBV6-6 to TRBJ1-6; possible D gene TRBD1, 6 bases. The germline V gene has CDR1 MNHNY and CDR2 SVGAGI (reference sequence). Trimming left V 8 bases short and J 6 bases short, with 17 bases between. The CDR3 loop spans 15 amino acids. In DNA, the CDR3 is TGTGCCAGCGGTCGACAGGAGGTGATTAATTCACCCCTCCACTTT. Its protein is CASGRQEVINSPLHF.

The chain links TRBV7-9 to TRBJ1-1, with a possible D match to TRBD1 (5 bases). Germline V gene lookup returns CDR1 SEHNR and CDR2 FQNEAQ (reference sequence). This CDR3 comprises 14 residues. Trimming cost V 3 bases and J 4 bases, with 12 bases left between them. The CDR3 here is CASSFGRAGTEAFF. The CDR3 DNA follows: TGTGCCAGCAGCTTTGGCAGGGCTGGCACTGAAGCTTTCTTT.

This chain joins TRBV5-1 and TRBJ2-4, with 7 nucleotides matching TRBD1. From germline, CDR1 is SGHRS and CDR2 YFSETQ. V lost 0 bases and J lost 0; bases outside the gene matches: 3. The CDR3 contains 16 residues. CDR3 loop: CASSLGDSLAKNIQYF. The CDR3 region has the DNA TGCGCCAGCAGCTTGGGGGACAGCCTAGCCAAAAACATTCAGTACTTC.

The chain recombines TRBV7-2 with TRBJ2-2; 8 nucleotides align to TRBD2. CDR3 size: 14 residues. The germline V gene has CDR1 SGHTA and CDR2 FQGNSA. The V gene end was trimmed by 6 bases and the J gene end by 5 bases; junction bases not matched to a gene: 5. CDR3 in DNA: TGTGCCAGCAGTCCGGGCGGGGGGACCGGGGAGCTGTTTTTT. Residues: CASSPGGGTGELFF. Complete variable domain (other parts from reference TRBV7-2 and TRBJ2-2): GAGVSQSPSNKVTEKGKDVELRCDPISGHTALYWYRQSLGQGLEFLIYFQGNSAPDKSGLPSDRFSAERTGGSVSTLTIQRTQQEDSAVYLCASSPGGGTGELFFGEGSRLTVL.